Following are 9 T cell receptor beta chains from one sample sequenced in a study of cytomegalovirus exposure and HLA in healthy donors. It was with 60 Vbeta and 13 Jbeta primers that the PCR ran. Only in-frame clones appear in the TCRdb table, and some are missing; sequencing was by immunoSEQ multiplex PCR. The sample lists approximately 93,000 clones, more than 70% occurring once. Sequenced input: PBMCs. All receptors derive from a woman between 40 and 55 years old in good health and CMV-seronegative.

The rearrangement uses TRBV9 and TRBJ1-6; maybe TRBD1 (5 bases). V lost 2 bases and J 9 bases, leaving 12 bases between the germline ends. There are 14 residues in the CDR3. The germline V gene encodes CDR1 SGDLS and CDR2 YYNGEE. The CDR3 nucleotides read TGTGCCAGCAGCGTTGGGGGGGACGGTTCACCCCTCCACTTT. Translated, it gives CASSVGGDGSPLHF.

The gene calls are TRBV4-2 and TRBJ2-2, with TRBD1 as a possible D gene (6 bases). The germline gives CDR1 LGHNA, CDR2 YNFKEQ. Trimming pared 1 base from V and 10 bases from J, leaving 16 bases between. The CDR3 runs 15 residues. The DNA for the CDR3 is TGTGCCAGCAGCCAAGTCCCAGGGGTGTTTGAGGAGCTGTTTTTT. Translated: CASSQVPGVFEELFF.

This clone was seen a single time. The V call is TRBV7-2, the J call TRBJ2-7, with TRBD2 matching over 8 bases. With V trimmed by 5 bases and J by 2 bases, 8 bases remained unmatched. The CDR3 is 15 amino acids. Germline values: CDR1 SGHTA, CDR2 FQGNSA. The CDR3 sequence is CASSQSGGLTYEQYF. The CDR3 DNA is TGTGCCAGCAGCCAGAGCGGGGGCCTAACCTACGAGCAGTACTTC.

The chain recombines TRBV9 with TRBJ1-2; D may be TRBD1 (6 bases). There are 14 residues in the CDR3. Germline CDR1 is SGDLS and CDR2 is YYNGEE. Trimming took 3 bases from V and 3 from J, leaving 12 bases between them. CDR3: CASSGTGSHYGYTF. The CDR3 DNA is TGTGCCAGCAGCGGTACAGGGTCACACTATGGCTACACCTTC.

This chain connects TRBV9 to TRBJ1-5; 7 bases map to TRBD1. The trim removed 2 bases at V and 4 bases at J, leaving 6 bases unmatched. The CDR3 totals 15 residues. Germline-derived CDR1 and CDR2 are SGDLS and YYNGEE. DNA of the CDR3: TGTGCCAGCAGCGTGGGGACAGTTCCTAATCAGCCCCAGCATTTT. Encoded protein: CASSVGTVPNQPQHF.

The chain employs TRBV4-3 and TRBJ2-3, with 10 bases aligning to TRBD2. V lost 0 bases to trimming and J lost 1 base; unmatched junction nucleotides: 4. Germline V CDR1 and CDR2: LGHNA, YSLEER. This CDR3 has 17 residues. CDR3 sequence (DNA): TGCGCCAGCAGCCAAGATAGCAGCGGGGGGGGCACAGATACGCAGTATTTT. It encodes CASSQDSSGGGTDTQYF.

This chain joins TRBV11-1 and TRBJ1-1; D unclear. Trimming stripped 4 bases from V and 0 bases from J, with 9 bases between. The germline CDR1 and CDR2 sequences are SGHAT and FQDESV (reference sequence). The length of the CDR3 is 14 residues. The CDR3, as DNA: TGTGCCAGCAGCTCCCGAACAGTGAACACTGAAGCTTTCTTT. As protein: CASSSRTVNTEAFF. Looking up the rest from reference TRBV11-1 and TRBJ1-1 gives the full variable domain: EAEVAQSPRYKITEKSQAVAFWCDPISGHATLYWYRQILGQGPELLVQFQDESVVDDSQLPKDRFSAERLKGVDSTLKIQPAELGDSAMYLCASSSRTVNTEAFFGQGTRLTVV.

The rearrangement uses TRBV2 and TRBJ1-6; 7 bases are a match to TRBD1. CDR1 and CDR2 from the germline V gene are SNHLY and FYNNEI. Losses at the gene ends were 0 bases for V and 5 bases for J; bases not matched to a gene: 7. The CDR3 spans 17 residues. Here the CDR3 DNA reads TGTGCCAGCAGTGAAGCGACCGGGACAGAGGATAATTCACCCCTCCACTTT. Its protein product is CASSEATGTEDNSPLHF.

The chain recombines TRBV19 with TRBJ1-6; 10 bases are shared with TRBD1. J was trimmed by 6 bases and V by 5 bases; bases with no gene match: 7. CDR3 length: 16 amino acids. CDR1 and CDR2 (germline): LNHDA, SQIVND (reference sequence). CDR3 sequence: CASSFRTGGFNSPLHF. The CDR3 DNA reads TGTGCCAGTAGTTTCCGGACAGGGGGTTTTAATTCACCCCTCCACTTT.